The 6 T cell receptor beta chains presented below share a single source sample, sequenced in a study of T cell responses to AZD1222 COVID-19 vaccine. Using immunoSEQ multiplex PCR, the repertoire was profiled, and TCRdb retains in-frame clones only, with some absent. The table shows about 100,000 clones, with 80% to 90% occurring only once. The source material was peripheral blood, sampled on day 0 of AZD1222 vaccination. Receptors originate from an adult in good health.

The chain uses TRBV5-1 and TRBJ1-4; D may be TRBD1 (5 bases). The germline V gene encodes CDR1 SGHRS and CDR2 YFSETQ. The CDR3 spans 15 residues. V was cut by 0 bases and J by 0 bases, with 6 bases left in between. The CDR3 DNA reads as TGCGCCAGCAGCTTGGAGACAGCAACTAATGAAAAACTGTTTTTT. Protein product: CASSLETATNEKLFF.

Comments on this clone: This CDR3 is also generated by other DNA sequences in the sample. The chain couples TRBV30 to TRBJ1-2, with D unclear. This CDR3 is 12 amino acids long. CDR1 GTSNPN and CDR2 SVGIG come from the germline V gene (reference sequence). V was trimmed by 0 bases and J by 0 bases, leaving 2 bases between them. The CDR3 DNA reads TGTGCCTGGAGTGTATCTAACTATGGCTACACCTTC. This gives the protein CAWSVSNYGYTF.

This chain connects TRBV18 to TRBJ2-7; D remains unclear. The CDR3 length is 14 residues. From germline, CDR1 is KGHSH and CDR2 LQKENI. The germline V and J ends were trimmed by 0 bases and 0 bases, with 6 bases remaining between them. CDR3 in amino acids: CASSPPVTSYEQYF. Here the CDR3 DNA reads TGTGCCAGCTCACCACCGGTCACCTCCTACGAGCAGTACTTC.

CDR3 protein: CASSYSRGVLIFTDTQYF. As DNA, the CDR3 is TGTGCCAGCAGTTACTCGAGGGGCGTACTAATATTCACAGATACGCAGTATTTT. J is TRBJ2-3 and V is TRBV6-2 or TRBV6-3; D possibly uses TRBD1 or TRBD2 (5 bases each). V lost 0 bases, J lost 2 bases, and 18 bases lay in between. The CDR3 length is 18 residues. From germline, CDR1 is MNHEY and CDR2 SVGEGT.

This rearrangement joins TRBV7-9 to TRBJ2-5, with D hard to call. Trimming took off 0 bases at V and 5 bases at J, with 4 bases between the two ends. In germline, CDR1 is SEHNR, CDR2 FQNEAQ (reference sequence). The CDR3 is 12 amino acids. This CDR3 reads CASSLARETQYF. The CDR3 DNA reads as TGTGCCAGCAGCTTAGCGCGGGAGACCCAGTACTTC.

The rearrangement uses TRBV4-3 and TRBJ2-1; 11 nucleotides line up with TRBD2. CDR1 and CDR2 from the germline V gene are LGHNA and YSLEER. There are 17 residues in the CDR3. Unmatched junction bases numbered 5, after V lost 0 bases and J lost 4 bases. CDR3 sequence reads: CASSQEGLAGGYNEQFF. The CDR3 nucleotides read TGCGCCAGCAGCCAAGAAGGTCTAGCGGGGGGATACAATGAGCAGTTCTTC.